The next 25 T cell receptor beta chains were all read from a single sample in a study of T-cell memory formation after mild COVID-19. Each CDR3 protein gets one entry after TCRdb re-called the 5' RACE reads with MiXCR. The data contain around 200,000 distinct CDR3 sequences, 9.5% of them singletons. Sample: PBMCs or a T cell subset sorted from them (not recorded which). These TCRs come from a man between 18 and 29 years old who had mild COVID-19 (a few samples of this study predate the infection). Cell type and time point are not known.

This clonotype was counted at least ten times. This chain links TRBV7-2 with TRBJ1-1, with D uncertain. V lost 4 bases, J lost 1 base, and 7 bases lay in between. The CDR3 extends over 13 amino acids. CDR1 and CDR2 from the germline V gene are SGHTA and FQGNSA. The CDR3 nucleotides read TGTGCCAGCAGCTCAACATGGAACACTGAAGCTTTCTTT. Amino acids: CASSSTWNTEAFF.

The CDR3 protein is CAISETTDTQYF. The CDR3 DNA reads as TGTGCCATCAGTGAGACCACAGATACGCAGTATTTT. The chain has TRBV10-3 and TRBJ2-3; D ambiguous. Germline CDR1 reads ENHRY; CDR2 reads SYGVKD. The CDR3 is 12 amino acids. Trimming left V 2 bases short and J 2 bases short, with 2 bases between.

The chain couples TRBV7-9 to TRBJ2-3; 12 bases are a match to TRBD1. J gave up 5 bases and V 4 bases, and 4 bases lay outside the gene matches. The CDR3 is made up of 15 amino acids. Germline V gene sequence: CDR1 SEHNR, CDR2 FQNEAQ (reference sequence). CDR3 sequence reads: CASSSGTGGGDTQYF. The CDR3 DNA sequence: TGTGCCAGCAGCTCTGGGACAGGGGGCGGAGATACGCAGTATTTT.

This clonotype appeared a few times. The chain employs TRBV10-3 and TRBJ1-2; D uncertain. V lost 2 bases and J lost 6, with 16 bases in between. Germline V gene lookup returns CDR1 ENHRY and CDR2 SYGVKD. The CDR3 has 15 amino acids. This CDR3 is CAISEPAGVSDGYTF. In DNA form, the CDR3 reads TGTGCCATCAGTGAGCCGGCCGGGGTGTCGGATGGCTACACCTTC.

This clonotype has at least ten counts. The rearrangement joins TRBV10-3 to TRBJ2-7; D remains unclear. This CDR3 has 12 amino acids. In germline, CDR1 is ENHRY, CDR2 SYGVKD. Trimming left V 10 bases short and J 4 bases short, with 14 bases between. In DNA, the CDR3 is TGTGCCACTGGACCACTCGGGTACGAGCAGTACGTC. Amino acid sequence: CATGPLGYEQYV.

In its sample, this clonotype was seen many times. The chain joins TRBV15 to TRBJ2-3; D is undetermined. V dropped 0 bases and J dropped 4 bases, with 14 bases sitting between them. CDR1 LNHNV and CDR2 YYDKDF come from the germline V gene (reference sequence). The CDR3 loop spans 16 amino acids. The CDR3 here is CATSREVFLGADTQYF. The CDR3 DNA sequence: TGTGCCACCAGCAGAGAAGTCTTCCTGGGCGCAGATACGCAGTATTTT.

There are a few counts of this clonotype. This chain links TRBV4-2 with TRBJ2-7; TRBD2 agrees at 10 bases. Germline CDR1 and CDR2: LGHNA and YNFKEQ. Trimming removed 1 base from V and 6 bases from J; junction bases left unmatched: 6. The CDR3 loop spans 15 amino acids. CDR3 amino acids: CASSQALAGVGEQYF. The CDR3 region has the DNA TGTGCCAGCAGCCAAGCTCTAGCGGGGGTTGGCGAGCAGTACTTC.

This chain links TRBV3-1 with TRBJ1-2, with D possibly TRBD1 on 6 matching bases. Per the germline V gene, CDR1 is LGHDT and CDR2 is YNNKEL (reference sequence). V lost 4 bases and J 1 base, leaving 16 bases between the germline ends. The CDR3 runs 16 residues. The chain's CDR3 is CASSPNQGTLNYGYTF. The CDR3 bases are TGTGCCAGCAGCCCTAACCAGGGGACCCTTAACTATGGCTACACCTTC. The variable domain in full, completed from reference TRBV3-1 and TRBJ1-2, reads DTAVSQTPKYLVTQMGNDKSIKCEQNLGHDTMYWYKQDSKKFLKIMFSYNNKELIINETVPNRFSPKSPDKAHLNLHINSLELGDSAVYFCASSPNQGTLNYGYTFGSGTRLTVV.

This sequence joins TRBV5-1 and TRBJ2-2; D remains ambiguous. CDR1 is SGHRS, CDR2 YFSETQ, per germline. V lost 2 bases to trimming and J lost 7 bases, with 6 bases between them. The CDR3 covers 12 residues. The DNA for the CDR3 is TGCGCCAGCAGCTTCGAGGACGGGGAGCTGTTTTTT. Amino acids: CASSFEDGELFF.

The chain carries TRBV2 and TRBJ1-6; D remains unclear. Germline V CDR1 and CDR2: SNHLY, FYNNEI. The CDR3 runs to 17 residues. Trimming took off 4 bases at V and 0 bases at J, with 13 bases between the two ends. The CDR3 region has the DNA TGTGCCAGCAGTGCGGAACCGCAGAGCTCCTATAATTCACCCCTCCACTTT. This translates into CASSAEPQSSYNSPLHF.

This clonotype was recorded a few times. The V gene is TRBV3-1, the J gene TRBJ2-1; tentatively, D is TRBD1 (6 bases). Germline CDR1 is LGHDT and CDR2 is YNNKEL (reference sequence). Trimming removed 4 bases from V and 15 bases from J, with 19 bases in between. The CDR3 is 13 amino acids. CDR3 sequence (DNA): TGTGCCAGCAGCCTCCAGGGGCTCCTTCGTCCGTTCTTC. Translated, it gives CASSLQGLLRPFF.

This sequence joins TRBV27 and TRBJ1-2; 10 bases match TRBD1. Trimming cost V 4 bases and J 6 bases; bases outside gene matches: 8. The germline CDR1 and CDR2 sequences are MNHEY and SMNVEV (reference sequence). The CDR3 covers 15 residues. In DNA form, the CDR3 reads TGTGCCAGCAGTTCTTACCGGGACAGGGGTAATGGCTACACCTTC. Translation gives CASSSYRDRGNGYTF.

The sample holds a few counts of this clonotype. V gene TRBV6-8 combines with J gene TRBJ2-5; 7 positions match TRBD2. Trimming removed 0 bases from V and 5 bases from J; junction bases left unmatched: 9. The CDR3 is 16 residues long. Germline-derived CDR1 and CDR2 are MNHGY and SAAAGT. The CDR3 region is CASSYSRRGFGETQYF. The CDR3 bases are TGTGCCAGCAGTTACTCGAGGCGGGGGTTTGGGGAGACCCAGTACTTC.

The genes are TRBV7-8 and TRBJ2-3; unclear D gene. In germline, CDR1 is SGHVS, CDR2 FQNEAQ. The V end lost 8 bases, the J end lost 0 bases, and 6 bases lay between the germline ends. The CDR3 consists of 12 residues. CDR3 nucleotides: TGTGCCAGCGCCCCGAGCACAGATACGCAGTATTTT. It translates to CASAPSTDTQYF.

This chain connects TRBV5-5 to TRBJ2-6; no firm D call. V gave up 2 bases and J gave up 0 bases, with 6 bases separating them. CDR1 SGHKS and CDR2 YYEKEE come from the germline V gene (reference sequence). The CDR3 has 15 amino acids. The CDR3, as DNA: TGTGCCAGCAGCTTCGGTAACTCTGGGGCCAACGTCCTGACTTTC. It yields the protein CASSFGNSGANVLTF.

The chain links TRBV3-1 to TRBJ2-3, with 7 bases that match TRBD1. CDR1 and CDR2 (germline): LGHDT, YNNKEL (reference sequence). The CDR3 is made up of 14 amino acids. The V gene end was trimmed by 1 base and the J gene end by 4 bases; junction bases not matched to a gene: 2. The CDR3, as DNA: TGTGCCAGCAGCCAAGGACAGGGTTCAGATACGCAGTATTTT. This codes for CASSQGQGSDTQYF.

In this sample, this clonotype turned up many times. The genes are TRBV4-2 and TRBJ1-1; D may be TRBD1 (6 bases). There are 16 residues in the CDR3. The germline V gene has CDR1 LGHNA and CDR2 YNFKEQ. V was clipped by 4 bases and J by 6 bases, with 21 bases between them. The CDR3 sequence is CASSRAGRQDLAEAFF. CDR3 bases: TGTGCCAGCAGCCGCGCGGGACGACAGGATTTGGCTGAAGCTTTCTTT.

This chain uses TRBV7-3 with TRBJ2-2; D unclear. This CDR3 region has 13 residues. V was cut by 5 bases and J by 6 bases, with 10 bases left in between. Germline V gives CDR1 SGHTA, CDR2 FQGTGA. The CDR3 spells CASSPRVAGELFF. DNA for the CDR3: TGTGCCAGCAGCCCCAGAGTGGCCGGGGAGCTGTTTTTT.

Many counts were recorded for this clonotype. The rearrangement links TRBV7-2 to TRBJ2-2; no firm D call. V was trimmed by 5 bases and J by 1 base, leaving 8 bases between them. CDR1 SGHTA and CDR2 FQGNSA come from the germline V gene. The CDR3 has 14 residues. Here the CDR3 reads CASSGELNTGELFF. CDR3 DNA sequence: TGTGCCAGCAGCGGTGAATTGAACACCGGGGAGCTGTTTTTT.

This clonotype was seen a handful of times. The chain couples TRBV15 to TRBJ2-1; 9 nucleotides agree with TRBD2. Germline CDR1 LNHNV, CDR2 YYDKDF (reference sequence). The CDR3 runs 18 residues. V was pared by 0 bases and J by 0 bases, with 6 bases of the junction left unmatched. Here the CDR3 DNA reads TGTGCCACCAGCAGAGAGGGCGGGGGGGTGAGCTCCTACAATGAGCAGTTCTTC. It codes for CATSREGGGVSSYNEQFF.

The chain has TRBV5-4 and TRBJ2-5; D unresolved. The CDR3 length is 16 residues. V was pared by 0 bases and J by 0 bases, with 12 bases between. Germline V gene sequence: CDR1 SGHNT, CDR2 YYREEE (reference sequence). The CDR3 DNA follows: TGTGCCAGCAGCTTGGGTGAGGTAAACAACCAAGAGACCCAGTACTTC. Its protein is CASSLGEVNNQETQYF.

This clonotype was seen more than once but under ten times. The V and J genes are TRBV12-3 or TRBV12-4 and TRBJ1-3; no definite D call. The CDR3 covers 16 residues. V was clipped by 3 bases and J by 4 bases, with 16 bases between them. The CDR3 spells CASSFGDPEGGNTIYF. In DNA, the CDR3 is TGTGCCAGCAGTTTTGGGGATCCGGAGGGCGGAAACACCATATATTTT.

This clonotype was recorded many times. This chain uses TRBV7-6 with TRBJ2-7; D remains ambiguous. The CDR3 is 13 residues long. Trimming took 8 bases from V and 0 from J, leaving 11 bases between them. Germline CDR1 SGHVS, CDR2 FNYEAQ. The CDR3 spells CASGTLSSYEQYF. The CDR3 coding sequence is TGTGCCAGCGGAACTCTAAGCTCCTACGAGCAGTACTTC.

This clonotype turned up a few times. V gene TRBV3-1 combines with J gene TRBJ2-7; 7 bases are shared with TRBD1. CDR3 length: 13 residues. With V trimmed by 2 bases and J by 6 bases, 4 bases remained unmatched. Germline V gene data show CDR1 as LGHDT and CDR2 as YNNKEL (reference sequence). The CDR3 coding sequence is TGTGCCAGCAGCCAATTAGGGGGCTCCGAGCAGTACTTC. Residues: CASSQLGGSEQYF.

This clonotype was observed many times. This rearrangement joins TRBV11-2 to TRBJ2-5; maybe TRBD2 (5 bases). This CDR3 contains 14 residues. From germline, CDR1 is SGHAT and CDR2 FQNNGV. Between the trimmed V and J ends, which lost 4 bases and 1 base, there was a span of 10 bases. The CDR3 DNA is TGTGCCAGCAGCTGGAGGACCACCCAAGAGACCCAGTACTTC. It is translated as CASSWRTTQETQYF.